This T cell receptor (beta chain) was captured by sequencing in a study of T-cell memory formation after mild COVID-19. Study context: TCR clusters largely stayed donor specific. Study-wide findings and caveats: Some clones that responded turned up in pre-infection memory, which suggests that cross-reactive memory joined in. Clones that shrank (day 15 to 85) were balanced CD4/CD8, whereas later expanders leaned CD4+.

MiXCR, applied by TCRdb to the 5' RACE reads, yields one record per CDR3 protein. Here the sample spans roughly 510,000 distinct CDR3 sequences, roughly a sixth being singletons. The CDR3 sequence is 11 residues long. Germline-derived CDR1 and CDR2 are SGHRS and YFSETQ. The V and J ends lost 4 bases and 9 bases respectively, with 8 bases between them. This clonotype showed up just a few times. Its antigen is undetermined. The chain carries TRBV5-1 and TRBJ2-1; D may be TRBD1 or TRBD2 (6 bases each). Sequenced sample: PBMCs or a T cell subset sorted from them (not recorded which). This sequence originates from an adult woman who had mild COVID-19 (a few samples of this study predate the infection). Cell type and time point are not known. The CDR3 DNA follows: TGCGCCAGCAGCGGGGGGCGTGAGCAGTTCTTC. This codes for CASSGGREQFF.